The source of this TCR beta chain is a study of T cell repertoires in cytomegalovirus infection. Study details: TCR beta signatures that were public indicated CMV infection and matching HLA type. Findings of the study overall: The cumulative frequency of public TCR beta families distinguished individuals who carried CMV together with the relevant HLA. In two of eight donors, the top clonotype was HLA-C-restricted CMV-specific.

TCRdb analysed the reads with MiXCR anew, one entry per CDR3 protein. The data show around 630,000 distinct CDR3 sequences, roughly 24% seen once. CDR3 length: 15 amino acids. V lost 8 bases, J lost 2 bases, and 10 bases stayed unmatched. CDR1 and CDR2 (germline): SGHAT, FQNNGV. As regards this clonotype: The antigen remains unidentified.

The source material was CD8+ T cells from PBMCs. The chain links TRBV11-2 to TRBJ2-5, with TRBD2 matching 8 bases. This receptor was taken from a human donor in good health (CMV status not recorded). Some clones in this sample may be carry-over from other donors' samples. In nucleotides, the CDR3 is TGTGCCAGCCATCCGGGAGAGCGGGGGCAAGAGACCCAGTACTTC. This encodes CASHPGERGQETQYF.